The 12 T cell receptor beta chains listed next were all sequenced from one sample in a study of blood T cell repertoires in COVID-19. The table came from immunoSEQ multiplex PCR; TCRdb's copy has only in-frame clones and leaves some out. This sample has around 270,000 clones, with roughly 89% found just once. The sample was peripheral blood. The source of these receptors is a man aged 40-50 years with acute or convalescent COVID-19.

V gene TRBV3-1 (or the pseudogene TRBV3-2) combines with J gene TRBJ1-6, with 11 bases identical to TRBD1. The CDR3 contains 16 residues. In germline, CDR1 is LGHDT, CDR2 YNNKEL (reference sequence). J was trimmed by 10 bases and V by 4 bases; bases with no gene match: 9. The CDR3 region is CASSPYWDRGNSPLHF. The CDR3 DNA sequence: TGTGCCAGCAGCCCATACTGGGACAGGGGGAACTCACCCCTCCACTTT.

The J gene is TRBJ1-4, the V gene TRBV7-3; D gene uncertain. The CDR3 loop spans 13 amino acids. CDR1 is SGHTA and CDR2 is FQGTGA in the germline V gene. The V and J ends lost 2 bases and 7 bases respectively, with 8 bases between them. CDR3 in DNA: TGTGCCAGCAGCTTAGGATCAGGTGAAAAACTGTTTTTT. It is translated as CASSLGSGEKLFF. Using reference TRBV7-3 and TRBJ1-4 for the parts outside the CDR3, the full variable domain is GAGVSQTPSNKVTEKGKYVELRCDPISGHTALYWYRQSLGQGPEFLIYFQGTGAADDSGLPNDRFFAVRPEGSVSTLKIQRTERGDSAVYLCASSLGSGEKLFFGSGTQLSVL.

The chain has TRBV5-4 and TRBJ2-1; maybe TRBD1 (6 bases). This CDR3 has 14 amino acids. Germline V gene data show CDR1 as SGHNT and CDR2 as YYREEE (reference sequence). V was pared by 6 bases and J by 7 bases, with 17 bases between. The CDR3, as DNA: TGTGCCAGCACCCTGACTGGGGGCCTTAATGAGCAGTTCTTC. The encoded protein is CASTLTGGLNEQFF.

A few counts support this clone. This chain links TRBV2 with TRBJ2-7; 9 bases agree with TRBD1. J was trimmed by 4 bases and V by 4 bases; bases with no gene match: 5. From germline, CDR1 is SNHLY and CDR2 FYNNEI. CDR3 length: 14 residues. CDR3 nucleotides: TGTGCCAGCAGTGGTACAGGGGGCATTTACGAGCAGTACTTC. This encodes CASSGTGGIYEQYF.

In this sample, this clone turned up a few times. This sequence joins TRBV7-2 and TRBJ2-1; 8 bases map to TRBD1. The CDR3 loop spans 15 amino acids. Per the germline V gene, CDR1 is SGHTA and CDR2 is FQGNSA. V lost 2 bases to trimming and J lost 4 bases; unmatched junction nucleotides: 4. CDR3 residues: CASSLRGDRYNEQFF. The CDR3 DNA sequence: TGTGCCAGCAGCTTAAGAGGGGACAGGTACAATGAGCAGTTCTTC.

V is TRBV5-6 and J is TRBJ1-3; 12 nucleotides agree with TRBD1. The V and J ends lost 4 bases and 5 bases, in that order; junction bases with no gene match: 4. From germline, CDR1 is SGHDT and CDR2 YYEEEE. The CDR3 covers 15 residues. CDR3 DNA sequence: TGTGCCAGCAGCCCCGGGACAGGGGGCAGAAACACCATATATTTT. This codes for CASSPGTGGRNTIYF.

The CDR3 is CASSHAKPGQPTYEQYF. CDR3 in DNA: TGTGCCAGCAGCCACGCAAAACCGGGACAGCCAACCTACGAGCAGTACTTC. V gene TRBV4-2 combines with J gene TRBJ2-7, with 7 bases aligning to TRBD1. The ends lost 3 bases at V and 2 bases at J; junction bases unmatched: 13. Germline values: CDR1 LGHNA, CDR2 YNFKEQ. This CDR3 contains 17 residues.

The V and J genes are TRBV7-7 and TRBJ2-6; tentative D call: TRBD1 (5 bases). The CDR3 has 15 residues. V was cut by 4 bases and J by 1 base, with 8 bases left in between. CDR1 SSHAT and CDR2 FNYEAQ come from the germline V gene (reference sequence). CDR3 sequence reads: CASSSDMSGANVLTF. Written as DNA, the CDR3 is TGTGCCAGCAGCTCGGACATGTCTGGGGCCAACGTCCTGACTTTC. The entire variable domain, with the rest obtained from reference TRBV7-7 and TRBJ2-6, is as follows: GAGVSQSPRYKVTKRGQDVTLRCDPISSHATLYWYQQALGQGPEFLTYFNYEAQPDKSGLPSDRFSAERPEGSISTLTIQRTEQRDSAMYRCASSSDMSGANVLTFGAGSRLTVL.

CDR3 coding DNA: TGTGCCACCAGTGAAGCCGGGACTTTGGCCTACAATGAGCAGTTCTTC. Protein product: CATSEAGTLAYNEQFF. The chain is built from TRBV24-1 and TRBJ2-1; a weak D match, TRBD2 (6 bases). V was pared by 4 bases and J by 2 bases, with 14 bases between. CDR1 is KGHDR and CDR2 is SFDVKD in the germline V gene. This CDR3 is 16 amino acids long.

This clone was found once. The chain links TRBV7-2 to TRBJ2-7, with D perhaps TRBD2 (7 bases). The V gene's germline CDR1 is SGHTA and CDR2 FQGNSA. The CDR3 has 12 amino acids. V shed 5 bases and J shed 7 bases, with 12 bases lying between them. The CDR3 loop is CASSVGGGEQYF. The CDR3, as DNA: TGTGCCAGCAGCGTAGGGGGGGGAGAGCAGTACTTC.

This sequence joins TRBV5-6 and TRBJ2-3; TRBD2 is a possible D gene (7 bases). The V and J ends lost 0 bases and 4 bases respectively, with 12 bases between them. CDR3 length: 15 residues. Germline V gene lookup returns CDR1 SGHDT and CDR2 YYEEEE. The CDR3 nucleotides read TGTGCCAGCAGCTTGGAGGGGGGGGGCTCAGATACGCAGTATTTT. Encoded protein: CASSLEGGGSDTQYF.

The genes are TRBV5-4 and TRBJ1-2, with TRBD1 matching over 8 bases. The J segment lost 8 bases and the V segment lost 5 bases, leaving 8 bases of the junction unmatched. The germline V gene has CDR1 SGHNT and CDR2 YYREEE (reference sequence). The CDR3 is made up of 13 amino acids. This chain's CDR3 is CASSYDRGGGYTF. CDR3 DNA: TGTGCCAGCAGTTATGACAGGGGTGGCGGCTACACCTTC.